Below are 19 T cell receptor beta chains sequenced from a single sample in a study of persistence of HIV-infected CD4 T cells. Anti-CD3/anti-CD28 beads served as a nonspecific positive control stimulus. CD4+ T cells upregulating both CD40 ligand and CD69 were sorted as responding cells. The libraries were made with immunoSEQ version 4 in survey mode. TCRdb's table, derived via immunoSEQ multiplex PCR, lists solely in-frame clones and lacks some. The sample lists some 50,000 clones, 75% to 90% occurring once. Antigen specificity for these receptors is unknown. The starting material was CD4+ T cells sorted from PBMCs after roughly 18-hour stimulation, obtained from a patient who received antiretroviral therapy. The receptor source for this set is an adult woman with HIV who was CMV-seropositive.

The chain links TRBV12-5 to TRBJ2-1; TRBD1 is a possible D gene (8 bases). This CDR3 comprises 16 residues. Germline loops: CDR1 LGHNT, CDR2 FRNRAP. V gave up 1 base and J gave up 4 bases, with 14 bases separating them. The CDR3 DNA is TGTGCTAGTGGTTTGGGCGACAGGGGACTATACAATGAGCAGTTCTTC. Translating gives CASGLGDRGLYNEQFF.

DNA for the CDR3: TGTGCCAGTAGAGACAGGGTTGACACTCAGCCCCAGCATTTT. Residues: CASRDRVDTQPQHF. This chain uses TRBV19 with TRBJ1-5, with 7 bases identical to TRBD1. Germline V CDR1 and CDR2: LNHDA, SQIVND (reference sequence). The CDR3 runs 14 residues. Trimming at V came to 6 bases and at J to 6 bases, leaving 8 bases not matched to a gene.

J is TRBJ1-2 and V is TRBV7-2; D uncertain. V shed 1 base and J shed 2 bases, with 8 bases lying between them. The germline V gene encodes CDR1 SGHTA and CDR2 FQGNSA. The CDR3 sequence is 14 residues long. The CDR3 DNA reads TGTGCCAGCAGCTTAGAGTCAGTAAACTATGGCTACACCTTC. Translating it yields CASSLESVNYGYTF.

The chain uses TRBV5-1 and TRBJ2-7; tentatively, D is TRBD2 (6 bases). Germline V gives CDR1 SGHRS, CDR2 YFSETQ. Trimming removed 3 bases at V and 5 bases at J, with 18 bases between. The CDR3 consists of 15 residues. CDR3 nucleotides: TGCGCCAGCAGCTCCCCATATGGAGGGAGTCACGAGCAGTACTTC. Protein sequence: CASSSPYGGSHEQYF. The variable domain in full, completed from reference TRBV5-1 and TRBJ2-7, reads KAGVTQTPRYLIKTRGQQVTLSCSPISGHRSVSWYQQTPGQGLQFLFEYFSETQRNKGNFPGRFSGRQFSNSRSEMNVSTLELGDSALYLCASSSPYGGSHEQYFGPGTRLTVT.

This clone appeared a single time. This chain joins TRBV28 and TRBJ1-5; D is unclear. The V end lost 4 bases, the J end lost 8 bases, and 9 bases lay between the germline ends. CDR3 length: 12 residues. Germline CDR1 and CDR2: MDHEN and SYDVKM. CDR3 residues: CASSSPREPQHF. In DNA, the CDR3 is TGTGCCAGCAGTTCCCCCCGAGAGCCCCAGCATTTT.

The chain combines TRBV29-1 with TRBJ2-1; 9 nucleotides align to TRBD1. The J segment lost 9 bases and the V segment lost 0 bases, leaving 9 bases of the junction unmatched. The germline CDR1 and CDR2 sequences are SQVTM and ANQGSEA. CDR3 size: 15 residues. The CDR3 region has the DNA TGCAGCGTTGAAGAGACAGGGGGATCCCACGGTGAGCAGTTCTTC. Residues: CSVEETGGSHGEQFF.

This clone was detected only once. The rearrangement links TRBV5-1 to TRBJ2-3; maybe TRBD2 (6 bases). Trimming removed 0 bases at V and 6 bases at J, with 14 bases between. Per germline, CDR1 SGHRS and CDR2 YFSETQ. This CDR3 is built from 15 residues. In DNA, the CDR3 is TGCGCCAGCAGCTTGGGCGGGGCCCAGCGGGATACGCAGTATTTT. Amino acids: CASSLGGAQRDTQYF.

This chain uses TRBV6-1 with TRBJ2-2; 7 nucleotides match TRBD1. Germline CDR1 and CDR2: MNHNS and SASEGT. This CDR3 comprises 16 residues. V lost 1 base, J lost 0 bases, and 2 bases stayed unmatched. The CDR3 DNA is TGTGCCAGCAGTGAAGGGACAGGTTCGAACACCGGGGAGCTGTTTTTT. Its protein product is CASSEGTGSNTGELFF.

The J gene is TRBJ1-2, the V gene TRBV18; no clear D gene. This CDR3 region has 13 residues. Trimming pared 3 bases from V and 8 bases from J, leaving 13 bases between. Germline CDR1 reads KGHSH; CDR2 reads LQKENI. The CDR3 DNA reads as TGTGCCAGCTCACCCGGACGCCGTGAGGGCTACACCTTC. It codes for CASSPGRREGYTF.

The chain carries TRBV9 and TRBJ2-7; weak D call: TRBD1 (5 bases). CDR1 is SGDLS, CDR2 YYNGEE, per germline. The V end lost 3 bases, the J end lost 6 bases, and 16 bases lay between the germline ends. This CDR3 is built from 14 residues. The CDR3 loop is CASSANSQGREQYF. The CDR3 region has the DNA TGTGCCAGCAGCGCAAATTCGCAGGGTCGCGAGCAGTACTTC.

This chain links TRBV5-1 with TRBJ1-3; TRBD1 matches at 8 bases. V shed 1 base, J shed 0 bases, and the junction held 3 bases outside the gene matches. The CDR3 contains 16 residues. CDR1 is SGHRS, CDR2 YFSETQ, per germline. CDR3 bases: TGCGCCAGCAGCTTGTTGGGACAGGCCTCTGGAAACACCATATATTTT. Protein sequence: CASSLLGQASGNTIYF.

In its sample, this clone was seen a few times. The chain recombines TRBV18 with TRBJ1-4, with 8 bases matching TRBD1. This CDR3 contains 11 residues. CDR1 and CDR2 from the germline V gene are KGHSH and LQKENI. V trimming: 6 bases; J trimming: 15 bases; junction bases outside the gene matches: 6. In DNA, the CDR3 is TGTGCCAGCTCTGACAGGGGACTGGTGTTTTTT. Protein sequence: CASSDRGLVFF. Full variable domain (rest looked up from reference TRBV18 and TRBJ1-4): NAGVMQNPRHLVRRRGQEARLRCSPMKGHSHVYWYRQLPEEGLKFMVYLQKENIIDESGMPKERFSAEFPKEGPSILRIQQVVRGDSAAYFCASSDRGLVFFGSGTQLSVL.

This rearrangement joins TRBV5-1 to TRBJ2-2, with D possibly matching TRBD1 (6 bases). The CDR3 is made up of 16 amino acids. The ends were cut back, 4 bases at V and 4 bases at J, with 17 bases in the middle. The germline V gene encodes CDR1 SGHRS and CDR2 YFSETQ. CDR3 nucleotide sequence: TGCGCCAGCAGCGGATCAGGGGTCTTGAGCACCGGGGAGCTGTTTTTT. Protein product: CASSGSGVLSTGELFF.

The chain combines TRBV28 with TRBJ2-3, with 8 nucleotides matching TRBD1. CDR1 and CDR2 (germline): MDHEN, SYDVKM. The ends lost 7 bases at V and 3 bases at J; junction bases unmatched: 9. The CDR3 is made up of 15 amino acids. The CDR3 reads CASTNLDRVTDTQYF. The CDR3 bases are TGTGCCAGCACTAACCTGGACAGGGTAACAGATACGCAGTATTTT.

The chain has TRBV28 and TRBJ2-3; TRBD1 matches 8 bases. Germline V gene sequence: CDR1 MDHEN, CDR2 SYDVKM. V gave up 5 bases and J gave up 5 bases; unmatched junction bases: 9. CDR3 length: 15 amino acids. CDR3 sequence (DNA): TGTGCCAGCAGTCCCCAAGGCAGGGGGCGAGATACGCAGTATTTT. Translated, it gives CASSPQGRGRDTQYF.

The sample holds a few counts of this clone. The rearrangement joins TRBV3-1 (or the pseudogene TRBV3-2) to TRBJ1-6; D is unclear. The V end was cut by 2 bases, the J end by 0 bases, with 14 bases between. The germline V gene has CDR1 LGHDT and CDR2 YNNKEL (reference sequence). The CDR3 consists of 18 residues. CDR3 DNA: TGTGCCAGCAGCCAATCTTTGGCCGCGAGCTCCTATAATTCACCCCTCCACTTT. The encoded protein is CASSQSLAASSYNSPLHF.

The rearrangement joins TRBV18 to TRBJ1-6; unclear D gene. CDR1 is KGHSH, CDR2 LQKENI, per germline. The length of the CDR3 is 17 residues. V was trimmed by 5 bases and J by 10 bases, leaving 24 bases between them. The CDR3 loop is CASSAQGPILSGSPLHF. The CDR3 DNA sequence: TGTGCCAGCTCAGCACAAGGCCCCATTCTCTCCGGGTCACCCCTCCACTTT.

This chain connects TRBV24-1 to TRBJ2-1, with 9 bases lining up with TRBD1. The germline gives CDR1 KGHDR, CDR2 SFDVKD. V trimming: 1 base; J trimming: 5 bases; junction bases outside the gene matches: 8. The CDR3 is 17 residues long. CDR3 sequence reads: CATSDLGLGQGDNEQFF. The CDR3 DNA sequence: TGTGCCACCAGTGATTTAGGTTTGGGACAGGGAGACAATGAGCAGTTCTTC.

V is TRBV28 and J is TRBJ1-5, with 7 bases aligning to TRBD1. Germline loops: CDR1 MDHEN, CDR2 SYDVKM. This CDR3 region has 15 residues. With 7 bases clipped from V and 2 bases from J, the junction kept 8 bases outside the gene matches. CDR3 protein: CASTPGGRGNQPQHF. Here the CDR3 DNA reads TGTGCCAGCACCCCAGGGGGGAGAGGCAATCAGCCCCAGCATTTT. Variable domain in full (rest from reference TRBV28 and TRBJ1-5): DVKVTQSSRYLVKRTGEKVFLECVQDMDHENMFWYRQDPGLGLRLIYFSYDVKMKEKGDIPEGYSVSREKKERFSLILESASTNQTSMYLCASTPGGRGNQPQHFGDGTRLSIL.